One T cell receptor (beta chain) is described in this entry. Its specificity is unknown. This record belongs to a study of cytomegalovirus exposure and HLA in healthy donors. Unrecorded immune exposure was likely among donors, who were nominally healthy when sampled. V was trimmed by 2 bases and J by 3 bases, leaving 14 bases between them. CDR1 and CDR2 from the germline V gene are MNHNY and SVGAGI (reference sequence). There are 15 residues in the CDR3. The study, taken as a whole, reports: Most of the TCR beta V segments (in an earlier analysis) were productive either about 87% or about 30% of the time. It was approximately 170 TCR beta chains that were listed as cytomegalovirus-associated. No immune exposure information besides CMV serostatus was available.

PCR primers comprised 60 Vbeta and 13 Jbeta primers. Produced via immunoSEQ multiplex PCR; TCRdb's table is partial and in-frame only. Here the sample spans 150,000 to 200,000 clones, roughly 80% being singletons. Material: PBMCs. This sequence joins TRBV6-6 and TRBJ2-7, with unresolved D. The receptor was derived from a man aged 25 to 40 in good health and CMV-seropositive. The CDR3 DNA follows: TGTGCCAGCAGTTACCAGAGCGACTTAGTCTACGAGCAGTACTTC. Protein product: CASSYQSDLVYEQYF.